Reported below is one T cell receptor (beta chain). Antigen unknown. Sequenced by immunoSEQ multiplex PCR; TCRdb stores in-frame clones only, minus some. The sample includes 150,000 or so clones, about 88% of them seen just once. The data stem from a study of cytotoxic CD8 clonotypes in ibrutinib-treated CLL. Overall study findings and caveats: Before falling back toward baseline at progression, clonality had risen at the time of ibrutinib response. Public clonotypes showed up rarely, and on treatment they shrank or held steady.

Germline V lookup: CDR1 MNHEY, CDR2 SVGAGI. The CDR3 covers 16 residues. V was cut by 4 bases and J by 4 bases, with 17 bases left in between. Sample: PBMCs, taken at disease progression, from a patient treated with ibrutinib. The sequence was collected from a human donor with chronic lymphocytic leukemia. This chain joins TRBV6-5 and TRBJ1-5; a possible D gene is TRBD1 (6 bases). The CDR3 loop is CASSFRGAQGNQPQHF. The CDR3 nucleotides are TGTGCCAGCAGTTTCCGCGGGGCCCAGGGGAATCAGCCCCAGCATTTT.